Below are 3 T cell receptor beta chains sequenced from a single sample in a study of blood T cell repertoires in COVID-19 (dated by TCRdb to 2018 to 2020). The method behind the library was the immunoSEQ multiplex PCR assay. TCRdb took over this immuneACCESS table, retaining in-frame rearrangements with V and J assigned. Such tables are incomplete; in checked studies, under half of the missing clones stem from an unresolved V gene, and the remainder is unexplained. Within this sample are 140,000 to 150,000 clones, with around 84% of them counted one time only. 10% of the sample is held by the ten biggest clonotypes. The source material was peripheral blood. Receptor source: a man aged 55 to 69 with active or convalescent COVID-19.

The rearrangement links TRBV7-8 to TRBJ2-1, with TRBD2 matching over 11 bases. CDR1 is SGHVS, CDR2 FQNEAQ, per germline. CDR3 length equals 13 residues. V shed 5 bases, J shed 15 bases, and the junction held 9 bases outside the gene matches. This chain's CDR3 is CASSQTSGSMPFF. CDR3 coding DNA: TGTGCCAGCAGCCAAACTAGCGGGAGTATGCCGTTCTTC.

This chain joins TRBV7-9 and TRBJ2-7, with D perhaps TRBD1 (8 bases). Trimming stripped 2 bases from V and 5 bases from J, with 25 bases between. The CDR3 length is 18 residues. Germline V gene sequence: CDR1 SEHNR, CDR2 FQNEAQ (reference sequence). The CDR3 reads CASSLSGKPGGKLDEQYF. In DNA form, the CDR3 reads TGTGCCAGCAGCTTAAGCGGGAAACCAGGGGGCAAATTGGACGAGCAGTACTTC.

In nucleotides, the CDR3 is TGTGCCAGCAGTTCGTCCGTGTTGGCCGTGAAGAAGAAAAACAATGAGCAGTTCTTC. Protein sequence: CASSSSVLAVKKKNNEQFF. This rearrangement joins TRBV6-2 or TRBV6-3 to TRBJ2-1; D call uncertain. Germline loops: CDR1 MNHEY, CDR2 SVGEGT. The CDR3 is made up of 19 amino acids. Trimming removed 4 bases from V and 5 bases from J, with 27 bases in between.